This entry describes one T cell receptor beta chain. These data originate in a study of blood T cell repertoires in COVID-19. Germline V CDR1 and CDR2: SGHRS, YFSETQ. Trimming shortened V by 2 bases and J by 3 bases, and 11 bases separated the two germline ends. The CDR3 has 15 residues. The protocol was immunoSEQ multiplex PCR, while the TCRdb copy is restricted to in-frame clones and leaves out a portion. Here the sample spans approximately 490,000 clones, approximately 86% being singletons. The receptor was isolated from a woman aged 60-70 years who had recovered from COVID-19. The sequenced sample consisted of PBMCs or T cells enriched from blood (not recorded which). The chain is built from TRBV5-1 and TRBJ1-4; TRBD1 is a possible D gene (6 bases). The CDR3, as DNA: TGCGCCAGCAGCTTACAGGGCCAGGCTAATGAAAAACTGTTTTTT. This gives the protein CASSLQGQANEKLFF.